The sequence of this T cell receptor (beta chain) was determined in a study of control samples from healthy donors and cancer patients. Using immunoSEQ multiplex PCR, the repertoire was profiled, and TCRdb retains in-frame clones only, with some absent. The sample comprises some 120,000 clones, 89% of which are singletons, and almost 40% rests with the top ten. The CDR3 length is 13 residues. Germline V gene sequence: CDR1 SSHAT, CDR2 FNYEAQ (reference sequence). Trimming shortened V by 5 bases and J by 5 bases, and 12 bases separated the two germline ends. This clonotype originated in a man aged 50 to 59 in good health. V is TRBV7-7 and J is TRBJ1-1; D ambiguous. Input material: blood. DNA for the CDR3: TGTGCCAGCAGCCCCCTAGAAGGAACTGAAGCTTTCTTT. Encoded protein: CASSPLEGTEAFF.